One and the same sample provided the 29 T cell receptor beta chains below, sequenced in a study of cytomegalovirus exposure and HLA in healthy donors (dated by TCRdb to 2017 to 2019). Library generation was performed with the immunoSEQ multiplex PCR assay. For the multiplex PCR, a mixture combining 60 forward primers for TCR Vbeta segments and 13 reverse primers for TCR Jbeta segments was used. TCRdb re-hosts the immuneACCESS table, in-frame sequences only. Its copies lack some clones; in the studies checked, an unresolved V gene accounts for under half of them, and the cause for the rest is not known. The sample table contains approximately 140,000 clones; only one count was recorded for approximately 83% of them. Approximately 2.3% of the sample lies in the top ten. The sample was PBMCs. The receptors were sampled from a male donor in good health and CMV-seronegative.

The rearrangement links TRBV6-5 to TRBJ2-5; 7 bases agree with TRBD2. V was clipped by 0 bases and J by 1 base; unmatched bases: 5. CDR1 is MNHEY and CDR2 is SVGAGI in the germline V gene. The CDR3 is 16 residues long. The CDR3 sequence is CASSYSAGVPQETQYF. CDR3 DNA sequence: TGTGCCAGCAGTTACTCGGCGGGAGTGCCCCAAGAGACCCAGTACTTC.

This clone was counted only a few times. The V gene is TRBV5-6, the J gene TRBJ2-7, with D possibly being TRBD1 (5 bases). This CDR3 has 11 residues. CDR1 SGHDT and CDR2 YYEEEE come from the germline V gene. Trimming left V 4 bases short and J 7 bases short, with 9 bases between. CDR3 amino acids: CASSGAEEQYF. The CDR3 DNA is TGTGCCAGCAGCGGGGCGGAAGAGCAGTACTTC.

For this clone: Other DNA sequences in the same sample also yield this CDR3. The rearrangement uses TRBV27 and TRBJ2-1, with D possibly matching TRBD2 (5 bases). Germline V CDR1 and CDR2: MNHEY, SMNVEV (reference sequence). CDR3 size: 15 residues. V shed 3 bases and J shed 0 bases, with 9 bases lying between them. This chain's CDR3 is CASSLSGSSYNEQFF. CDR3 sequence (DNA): TGTGCCAGCAGTTTGAGCGGCAGCTCCTACAATGAGCAGTTCTTC.

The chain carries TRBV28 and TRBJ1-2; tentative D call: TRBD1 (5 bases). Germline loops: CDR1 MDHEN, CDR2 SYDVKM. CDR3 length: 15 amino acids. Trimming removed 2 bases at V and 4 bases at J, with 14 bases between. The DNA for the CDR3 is TGTGCCAGCAGTTTAACAGGACGTATCCTCTATGGCTACACCTTC. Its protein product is CASSLTGRILYGYTF.

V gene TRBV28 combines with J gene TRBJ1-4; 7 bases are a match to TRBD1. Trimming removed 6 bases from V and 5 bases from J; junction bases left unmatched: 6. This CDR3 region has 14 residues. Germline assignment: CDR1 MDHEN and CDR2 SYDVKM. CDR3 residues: CASRRDRPNEKLFF. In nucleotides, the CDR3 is TGTGCCAGCAGGAGGGACAGACCGAATGAAAAACTGTTTTTT.

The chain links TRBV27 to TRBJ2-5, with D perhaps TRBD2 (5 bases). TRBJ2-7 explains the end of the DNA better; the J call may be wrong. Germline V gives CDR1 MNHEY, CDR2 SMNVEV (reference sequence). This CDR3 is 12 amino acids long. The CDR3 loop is CASSGSSYEQYF. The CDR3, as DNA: TGTGCCAGCAGTGGGAGCTCCTACGAGCAGTACTTC.

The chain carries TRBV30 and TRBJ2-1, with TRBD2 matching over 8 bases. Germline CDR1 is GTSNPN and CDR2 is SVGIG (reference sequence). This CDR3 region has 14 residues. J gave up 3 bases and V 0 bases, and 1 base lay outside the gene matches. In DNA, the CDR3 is TGTGCCTGGAGTGTACTAGCGGTCTACAATGAGCAGTTCTTC. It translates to CAWSVLAVYNEQFF.

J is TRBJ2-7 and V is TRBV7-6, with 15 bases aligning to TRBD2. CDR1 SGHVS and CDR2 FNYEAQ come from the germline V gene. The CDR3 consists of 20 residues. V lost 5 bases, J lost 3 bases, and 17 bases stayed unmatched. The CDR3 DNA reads TGTGCCAGCAGCCCGGCGTGGACTAGCGGGAGGGCCCTACCCCTCTACGAGCAGTACTTC. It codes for CASSPAWTSGRALPLYEQYF. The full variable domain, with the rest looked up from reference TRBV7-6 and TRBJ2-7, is GAGVSQSPRYKVTKRGQDVALRCDPISGHVSLYWYRQALGQGPEFLTYFNYEAQQDKSGLPNDRFSAERPEGSISTLTIQRTEQRDSAMYRCASSPAWTSGRALPLYEQYFGPGTRLTVT.

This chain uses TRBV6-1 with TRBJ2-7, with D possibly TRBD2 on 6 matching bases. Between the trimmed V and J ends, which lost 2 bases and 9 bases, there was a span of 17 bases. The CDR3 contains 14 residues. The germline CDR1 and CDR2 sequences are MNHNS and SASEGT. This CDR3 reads CASSELGSGTVQYF. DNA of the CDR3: TGTGCCAGCAGTGAACTTGGCAGTGGGACTGTGCAGTACTTC.

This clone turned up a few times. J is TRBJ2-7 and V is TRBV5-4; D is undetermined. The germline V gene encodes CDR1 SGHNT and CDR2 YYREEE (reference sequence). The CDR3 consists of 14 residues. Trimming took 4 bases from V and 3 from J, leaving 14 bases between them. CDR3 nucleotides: TGTGCCAGCAGCACTCCACAGAATATCTACGAGCAGTACTTC. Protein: CASSTPQNIYEQYF.

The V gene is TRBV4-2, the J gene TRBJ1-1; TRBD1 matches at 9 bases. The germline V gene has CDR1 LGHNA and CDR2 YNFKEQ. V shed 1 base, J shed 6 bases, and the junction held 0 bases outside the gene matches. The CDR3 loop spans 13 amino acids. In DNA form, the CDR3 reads TGTGCCAGCAGCCAAGGACAGGGGGCTGAAGCTTTCTTT. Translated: CASSQGQGAEAFF.

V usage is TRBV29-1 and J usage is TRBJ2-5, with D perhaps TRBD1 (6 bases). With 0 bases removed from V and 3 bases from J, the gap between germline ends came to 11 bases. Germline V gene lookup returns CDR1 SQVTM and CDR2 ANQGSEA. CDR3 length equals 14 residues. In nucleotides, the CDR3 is TGCAGCGTTGAAGACACAGGGAGAGAAGAGACCCAGTACTTC. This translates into CSVEDTGREETQYF.

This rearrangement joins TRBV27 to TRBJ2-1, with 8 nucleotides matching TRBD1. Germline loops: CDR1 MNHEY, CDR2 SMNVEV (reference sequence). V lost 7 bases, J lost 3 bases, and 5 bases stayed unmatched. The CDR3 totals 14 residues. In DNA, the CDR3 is TGTGCCAGCAAAAGGGACAGGTACTACAATGAGCAGTTCTTC. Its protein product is CASKRDRYYNEQFF.

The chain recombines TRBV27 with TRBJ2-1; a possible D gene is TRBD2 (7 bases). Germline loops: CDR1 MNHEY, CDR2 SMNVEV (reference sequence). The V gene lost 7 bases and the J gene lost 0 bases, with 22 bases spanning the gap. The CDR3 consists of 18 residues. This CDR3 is CASTSTRSGTYSYNEQFF. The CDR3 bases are TGTGCCAGCACCTCAACAAGGAGCGGGACATACTCCTACAATGAGCAGTTCTTC.

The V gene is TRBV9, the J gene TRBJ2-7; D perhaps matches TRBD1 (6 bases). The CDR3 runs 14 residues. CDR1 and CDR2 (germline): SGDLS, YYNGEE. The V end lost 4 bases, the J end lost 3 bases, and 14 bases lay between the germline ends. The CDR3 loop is CASSSSGDDYEQYF. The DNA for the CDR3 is TGTGCCAGCAGCAGTTCAGGGGATGACTACGAGCAGTACTTC.

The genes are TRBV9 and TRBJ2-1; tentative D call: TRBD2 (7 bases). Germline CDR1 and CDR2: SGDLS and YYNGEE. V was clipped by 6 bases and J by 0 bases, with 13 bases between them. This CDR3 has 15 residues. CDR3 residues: CASTLGGDSYNEQFF. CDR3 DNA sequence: TGTGCCAGCACCCTAGGGGGGGACTCCTACAATGAGCAGTTCTTC.

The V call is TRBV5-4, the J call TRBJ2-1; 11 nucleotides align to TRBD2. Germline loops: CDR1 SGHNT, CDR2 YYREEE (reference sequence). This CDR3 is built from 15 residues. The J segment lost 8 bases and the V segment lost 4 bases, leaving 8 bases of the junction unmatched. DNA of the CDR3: TGTGCCAGCAGCCAGGGACTAGCGGAACCCCATGAGCAGTTCTTC. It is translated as CASSQGLAEPHEQFF.

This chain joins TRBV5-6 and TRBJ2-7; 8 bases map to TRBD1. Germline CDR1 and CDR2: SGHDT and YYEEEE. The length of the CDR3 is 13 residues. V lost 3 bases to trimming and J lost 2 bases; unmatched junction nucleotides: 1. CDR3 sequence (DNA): TGTGCCAGCAGCTGGACAGGGACCTACGAGCAGTACTTC. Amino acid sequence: CASSWTGTYEQYF.

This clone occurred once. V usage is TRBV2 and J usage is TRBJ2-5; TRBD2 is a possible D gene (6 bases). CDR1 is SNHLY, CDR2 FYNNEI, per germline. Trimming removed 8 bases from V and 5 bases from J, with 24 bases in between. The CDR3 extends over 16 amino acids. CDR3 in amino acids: CASGAGLAQKTETQYF. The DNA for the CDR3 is TGTGCCAGCGGGGCGGGGCTAGCACAGAAAACGGAGACCCAGTACTTC.

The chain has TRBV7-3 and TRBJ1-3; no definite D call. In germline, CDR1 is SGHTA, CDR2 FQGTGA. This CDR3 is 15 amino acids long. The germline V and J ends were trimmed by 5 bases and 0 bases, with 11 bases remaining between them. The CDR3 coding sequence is TGTGCCAGCAGCACTAACCACGGCTCTGGAAACACCATATATTTT. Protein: CASSTNHGSGNTIYF.

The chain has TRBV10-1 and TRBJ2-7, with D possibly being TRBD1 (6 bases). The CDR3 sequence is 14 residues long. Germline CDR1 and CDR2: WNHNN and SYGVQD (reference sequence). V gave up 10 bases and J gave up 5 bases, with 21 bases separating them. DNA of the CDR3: TGCGCCACTTCTCTCTCGTCAGGGGTCCACGAGCAGTACTTC. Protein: CATSLSSGVHEQYF.

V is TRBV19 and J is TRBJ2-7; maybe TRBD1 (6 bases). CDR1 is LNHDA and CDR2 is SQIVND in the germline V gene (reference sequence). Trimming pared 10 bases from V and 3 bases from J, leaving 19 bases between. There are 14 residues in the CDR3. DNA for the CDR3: TGTGCCATTAAAGGGGACAAACACGTCTACGAGCAGTACTTC. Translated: CAIKGDKHVYEQYF. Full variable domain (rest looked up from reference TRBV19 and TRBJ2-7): DGGITQSPKYLFRKEGQNVTLSCEQNLNHDAMYWYRQDPGQGLRLIYYSQIVNDFQKGDIAEGYSVSREKKESFPLTVTSAQKNPTAFYLCAIKGDKHVYEQYFGPGTRLTVT.

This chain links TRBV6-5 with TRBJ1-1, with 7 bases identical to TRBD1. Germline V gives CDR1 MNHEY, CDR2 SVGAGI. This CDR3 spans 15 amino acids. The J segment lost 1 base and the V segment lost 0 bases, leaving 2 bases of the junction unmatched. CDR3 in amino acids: CASSYSNRGNTEAFF. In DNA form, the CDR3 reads TGTGCCAGCAGTTACTCGAACAGGGGGAACACTGAAGCTTTCTTT.

CDR3 in DNA: TGTGCCAGCAGCCTGGAGGGGCCTCGATGGCAGTACTTC. It yields the protein CASSLEGPRWQYF. The chain recombines TRBV6-6 with TRBJ2-7; tentative D call: TRBD2 (6 bases). The V end was cut by 6 bases, the J end by 9 bases, with 18 bases between. The CDR3 extends over 13 amino acids. Germline assignment: CDR1 MNHNY and CDR2 SVGAGI (reference sequence).

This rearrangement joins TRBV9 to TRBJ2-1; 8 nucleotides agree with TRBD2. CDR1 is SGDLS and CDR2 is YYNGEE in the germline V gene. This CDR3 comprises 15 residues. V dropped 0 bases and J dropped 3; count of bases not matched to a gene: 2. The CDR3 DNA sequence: TGTGCCAGCAGCGTAGTCGGGACTAGCTACAATGAGCAGTTCTTC. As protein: CASSVVGTSYNEQFF.

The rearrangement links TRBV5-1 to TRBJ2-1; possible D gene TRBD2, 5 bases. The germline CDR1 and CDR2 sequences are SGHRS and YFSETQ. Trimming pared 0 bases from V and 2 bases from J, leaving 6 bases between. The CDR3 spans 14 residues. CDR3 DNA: TGCGCCAGCAGCTTGGAACTAGCCTACAATGAGCAGTTCTTC. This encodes CASSLELAYNEQFF. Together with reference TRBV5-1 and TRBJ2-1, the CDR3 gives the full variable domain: KAGVTQTPRYLIKTRGQQVTLSCSPISGHRSVSWYQQTPGQGLQFLFEYFSETQRNKGNFPGRFSGRQFSNSRSEMNVSTLELGDSALYLCASSLELAYNEQFFGPGTRLTVL.

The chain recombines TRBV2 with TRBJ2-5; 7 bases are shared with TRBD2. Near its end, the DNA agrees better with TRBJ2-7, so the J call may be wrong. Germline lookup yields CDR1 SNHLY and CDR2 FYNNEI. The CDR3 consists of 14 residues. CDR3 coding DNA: TGTGCCAGCAGCCCCGGCGGGAGTTACGGCGAGCAGTACTTC. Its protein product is CASSPGGSYGEQYF.

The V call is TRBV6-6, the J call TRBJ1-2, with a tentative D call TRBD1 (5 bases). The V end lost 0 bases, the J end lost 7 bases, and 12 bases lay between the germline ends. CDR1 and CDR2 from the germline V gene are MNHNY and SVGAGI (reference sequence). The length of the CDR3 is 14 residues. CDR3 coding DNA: TGTGCCAGCAGTTACTCGCCAGGGCAGGCTGGCTACACCTTC. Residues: CASSYSPGQAGYTF.

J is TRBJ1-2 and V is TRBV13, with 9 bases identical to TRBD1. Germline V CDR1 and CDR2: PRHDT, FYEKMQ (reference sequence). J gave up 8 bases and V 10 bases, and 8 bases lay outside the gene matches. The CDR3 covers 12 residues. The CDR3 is CATEDRGYGYTF. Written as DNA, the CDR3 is TGTGCCACCGAGGACAGGGGTTACGGCTACACCTTC.